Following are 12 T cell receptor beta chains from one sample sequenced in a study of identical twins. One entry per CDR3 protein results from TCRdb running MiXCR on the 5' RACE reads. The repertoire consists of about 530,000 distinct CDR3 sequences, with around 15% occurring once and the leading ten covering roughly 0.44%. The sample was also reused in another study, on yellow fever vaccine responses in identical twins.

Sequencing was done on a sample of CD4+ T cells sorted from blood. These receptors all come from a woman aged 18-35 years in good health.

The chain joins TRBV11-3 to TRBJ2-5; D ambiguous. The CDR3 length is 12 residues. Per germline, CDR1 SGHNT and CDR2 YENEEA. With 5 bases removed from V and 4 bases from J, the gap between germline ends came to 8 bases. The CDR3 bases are TGTGCCAGCAGCGTGGGTCGAGAGACCCAGTACTTC. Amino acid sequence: CASSVGRETQYF.

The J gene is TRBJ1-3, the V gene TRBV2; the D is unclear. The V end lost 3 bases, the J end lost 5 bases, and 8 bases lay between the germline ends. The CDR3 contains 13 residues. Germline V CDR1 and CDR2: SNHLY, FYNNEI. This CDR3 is CASSDRSRNTIYF. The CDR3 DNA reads TGTGCCAGCAGTGACAGGAGCCGAAACACCATATATTTT.

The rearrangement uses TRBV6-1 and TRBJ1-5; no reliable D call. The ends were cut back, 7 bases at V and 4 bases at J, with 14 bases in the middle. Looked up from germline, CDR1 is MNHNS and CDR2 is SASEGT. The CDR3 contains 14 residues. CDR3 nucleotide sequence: TGTGCCAGCAAGCCCGGGAGGGAGAATCAGCCCCAGCATTTT. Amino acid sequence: CASKPGRENQPQHF.

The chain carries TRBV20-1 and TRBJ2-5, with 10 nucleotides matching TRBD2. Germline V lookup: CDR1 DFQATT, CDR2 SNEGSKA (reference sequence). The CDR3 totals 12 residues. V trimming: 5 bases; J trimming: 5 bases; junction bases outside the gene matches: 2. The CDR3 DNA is TGCAGTGCTGCGGGACTAGCGGAGACCCAGTACTTC. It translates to CSAAGLAETQYF.

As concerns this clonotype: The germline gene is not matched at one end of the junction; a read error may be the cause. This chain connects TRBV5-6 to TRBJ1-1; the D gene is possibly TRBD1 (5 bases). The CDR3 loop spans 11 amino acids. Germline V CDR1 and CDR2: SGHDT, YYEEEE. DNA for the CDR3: TGTGACAGCAGCTCAGGGCCTGAAGCTTTCTTT. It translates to CDSSSGPEAFF.

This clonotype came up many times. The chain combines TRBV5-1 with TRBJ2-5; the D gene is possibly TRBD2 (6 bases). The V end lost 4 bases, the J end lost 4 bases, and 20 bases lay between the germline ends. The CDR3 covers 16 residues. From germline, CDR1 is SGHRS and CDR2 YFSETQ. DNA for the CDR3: TGCGCCAGCAGCCGGCGAAAGGAGGGGTTGGGAGAGACCCAGTACTTC. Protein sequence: CASSRRKEGLGETQYF.

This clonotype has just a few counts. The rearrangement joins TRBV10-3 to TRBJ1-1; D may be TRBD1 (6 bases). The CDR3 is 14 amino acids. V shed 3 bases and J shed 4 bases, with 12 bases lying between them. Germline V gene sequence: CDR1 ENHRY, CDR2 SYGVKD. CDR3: CAISDLGAITEAFF. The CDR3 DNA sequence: TGTGCCATCAGTGATTTGGGGGCCATCACTGAAGCTTTCTTT.

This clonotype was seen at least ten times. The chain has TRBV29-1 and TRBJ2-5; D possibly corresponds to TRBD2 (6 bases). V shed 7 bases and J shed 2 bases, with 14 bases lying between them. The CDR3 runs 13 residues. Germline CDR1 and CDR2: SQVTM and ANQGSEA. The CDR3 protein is CSALGEDQETQYF. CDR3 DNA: TGCAGCGCTTTGGGGGAGGATCAAGAGACCCAGTACTTC.

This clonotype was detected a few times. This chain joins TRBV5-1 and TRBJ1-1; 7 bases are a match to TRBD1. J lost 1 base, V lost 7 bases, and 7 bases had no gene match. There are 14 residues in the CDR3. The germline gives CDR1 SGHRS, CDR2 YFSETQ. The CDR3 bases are TGCGCCAGCGGAACAAACAGGGGGAACACTGAAGCTTTCTTT. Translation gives CASGTNRGNTEAFF.

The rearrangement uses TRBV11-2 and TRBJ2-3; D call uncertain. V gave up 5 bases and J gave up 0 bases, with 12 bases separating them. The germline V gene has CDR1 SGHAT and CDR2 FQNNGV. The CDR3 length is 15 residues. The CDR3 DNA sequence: TGTGCCAGCAGCCACATCGCTGGCAGCACAGATACGCAGTATTTT. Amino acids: CASSHIAGSTDTQYF.

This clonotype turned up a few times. DNA for the CDR3: TGTGCCAGCAGCCAAGAGACCTCATTCCGAGAGACCCAGTACTTC. It codes for CASSQETSFRETQYF. The chain recombines TRBV3-1 with TRBJ2-5; no reliable D call. V was pared by 0 bases and J by 4 bases, with 12 bases between. Per the germline V gene, CDR1 is LGHDT and CDR2 is YNNKEL (reference sequence). This CDR3 has 15 amino acids.

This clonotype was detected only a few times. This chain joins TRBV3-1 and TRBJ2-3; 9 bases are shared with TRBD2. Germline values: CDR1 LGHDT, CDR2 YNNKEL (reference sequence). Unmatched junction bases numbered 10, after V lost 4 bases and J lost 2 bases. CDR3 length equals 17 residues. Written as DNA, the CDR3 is TGTGCCAGCAGCCGGTCAGATAGCGGGAGCAACACAGATACGCAGTATTTT. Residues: CASSRSDSGSNTDTQYF.